The 5 T cell receptor beta chains listed next were all sequenced from one sample in a study of blood T cell repertoires in COVID-19. The table came from immunoSEQ multiplex PCR; TCRdb's copy has only in-frame clones and leaves some out. The profile shows roughly 76,000 clones, under 85% of them singletons. The specimen sequenced was peripheral blood. These receptors were taken from a man aged 65 to 79 with acute or convalescent COVID-19.

The chain has TRBV28 and TRBJ1-2; maybe TRBD1 (5 bases). CDR3 length: 14 amino acids. The V gene's germline CDR1 is MDHEN and CDR2 SYDVKM. V was trimmed by 5 bases and J by 7 bases, leaving 17 bases between them. The CDR3: CASSPGWGVAGYTF. CDR3 nucleotides: TGTGCCAGCAGTCCCGGATGGGGGGTAGCTGGCTACACCTTC.

This sequence joins TRBV18 and TRBJ1-4; perhaps TRBD1 as D (6 bases). CDR1 KGHSH and CDR2 LQKENI come from the germline V gene. The CDR3 has 15 amino acids. V was trimmed by 3 bases and J by 4 bases, leaving 12 bases between them. CDR3 bases: TGTGCCAGCTCACCTACAGGGTCGGGTAATGAAAAACTGTTTTTT. This gives the protein CASSPTGSGNEKLFF. The full variable domain, with the rest looked up from reference TRBV18 and TRBJ1-4, is NAGVMQNPRHLVRRRGQEARLRCSPMKGHSHVYWYRQLPEEGLKFMVYLQKENIIDESGMPKERFSAEFPKEGPSILRIQQVVRGDSAAYFCASSPTGSGNEKLFFGSGTQLSVL.

The chain carries TRBV7-8 and TRBJ2-7; 12 positions match TRBD2. Germline CDR1 and CDR2: SGHVS and FQNEAQ. Losses at the gene ends were 6 bases for V and 2 bases for J; bases not matched to a gene: 2. The CDR3 is made up of 14 amino acids. The DNA for the CDR3 is TGTGCCAGCAGGAGGACTAGCGGGACCTACGAGCAGTACTTC. Protein product: CASRRTSGTYEQYF. The variable domain in full, completed from reference TRBV7-8 and TRBJ2-7, reads GAGVSQSPRYKVAKRGQDVALRCDPISGHVSLFWYQQALGQGPEFLTYFQNEAQLDKSGLPSDRFFAERPEGSVSTLKIQRTQQEDSAVYLCASRRTSGTYEQYFGPGTRLTVT.

This clone was recorded only once. V usage is TRBV4-1 and J usage is TRBJ1-2; 7 nucleotides agree with TRBD1. In germline, CDR1 is MGHRA, CDR2 YSYEKL. This CDR3 spans 17 amino acids. J lost 3 bases, V lost 1 base, and 11 bases had no gene match. The CDR3 DNA reads TGCGCCAGCAGCCAAGGGCCAGCCGTCAGGGGGGACTATGGCTACACCTTC. Translating gives CASSQGPAVRGDYGYTF.

The gene calls are TRBV19 and TRBJ1-1; D is possibly TRBD1 (6 bases). CDR3 length: 13 residues. The germline V and J ends were trimmed by 6 bases and 4 bases, with 12 bases remaining between them. The germline V gene has CDR1 LNHDA and CDR2 SQIVND (reference sequence). CDR3 loop: CASREDSSTEAFF. The CDR3 bases are TGTGCCAGTAGAGAGGACAGTTCCACTGAAGCTTTCTTT.